This T cell receptor beta chain was sequenced in a study of T cell repertoires in cytomegalovirus infection. TCRdb processed the reads anew with MiXCR; each CDR3 protein has one entry. The profile shows more than 85,000 distinct CDR3 sequences, less than 25% of them singletons. The germline V gene encodes CDR1 MNHEY and CDR2 SMNVEV (reference sequence). Trimming took 4 bases from V and 8 from J; bases not matched to a gene: 5. The CDR3 loop spans 14 amino acids. This clonotype was found a few times. Input material: CD8+ T cells from PBMCs. This clonotype originated in a human donor in good health (CMV status not recorded). Some clones in this sample may be carry-over from other donors' samples. The rearrangement uses TRBV27 and TRBJ2-1; 10 nucleotides line up with TRBD2. The CDR3 DNA is TGTGCCAGCAGTTGGTCTAGCGGGAGCGATGAGCAGTTCTTC. Translated, it gives CASSWSSGSDEQFF.